Below, 14 T cell receptor beta chains from the same sample are listed, as sequenced in a study of T cells in localized non-small cell lung cancer. Data came from immunoSEQ multiplex PCR; TCRdb stores just in-frame clones and leaves some out. The sample shows 13,000 or so clones, approximately 89% of them seen only once. Source: peripheral blood mononuclear cells, taken before any cancer treatment. These receptor sequences come from a man aged 35-75 years with stage III lung adenocarcinoma.

This clone showed up just once. This chain joins TRBV18 and TRBJ1-5; no reliable D call. The CDR3 loop spans 13 amino acids. The germline V gene has CDR1 KGHSH and CDR2 LQKENI. V was pared by 3 bases and J by 4 bases, with 7 bases between. The CDR3 sequence is CASSPSQNQPQHF. In nucleotides, the CDR3 is TGTGCCAGCTCACCGTCACAGAATCAGCCCCAGCATTTT. Variable domain in full (rest from reference TRBV18 and TRBJ1-5): NAGVMQNPRHLVRRRGQEARLRCSPMKGHSHVYWYRQLPEEGLKFMVYLQKENIIDESGMPKERFSAEFPKEGPSILRIQQVVRGDSAAYFCASSPSQNQPQHFGDGTRLSIL.

On this clone itself: Additional DNA sequences in this sample encode the identical CDR3. The chain recombines TRBV28 with TRBJ2-2, with TRBD2 matching 9 bases. Trimming at V came to 6 bases and at J to 5 bases, leaving 4 bases not matched to a gene. This CDR3 is 14 amino acids long. From germline, CDR1 is MDHEN and CDR2 SYDVKM. The CDR3 region has the DNA TGTGCCAGCAGGCCGGGACTAGCTACCGGGGAGCTGTTTTTT. Translation: CASRPGLATGELFF.

CDR3 DNA sequence: TGCGCCAGCAGTGGGGCAGGACGGCTGACGGAGCTGTTTTTT. As protein: CASSGAGRLTELFF. This chain links TRBV10-1 with TRBJ2-2; D unresolved. The germline CDR1 and CDR2 sequences are WNHNN and SYGVQD (reference sequence). The length of the CDR3 is 14 residues. The V end lost 4 bases, the J end lost 10 bases, and 16 bases lay between the germline ends.

This chain joins TRBV10-3 and TRBJ2-7; 8 nucleotides align to TRBD1. The CDR3 extends over 16 amino acids. Germline V CDR1 and CDR2: ENHRY, SYGVKD. V dropped 0 bases and J dropped 5; count of bases not matched to a gene: 9. CDR3 sequence: CAISESATGDLNEQYF. Here the CDR3 DNA reads TGTGCCATCAGTGAGTCCGCGACAGGGGACTTAAACGAGCAGTACTTC.

In nucleotides, the CDR3 is TGTGCCAGCAGTTTGTACCTGGGCACTGAAGCTTTCTTT. This sequence encodes CASSLYLGTEAFF. The rearrangement links TRBV28 to TRBJ1-1; D unresolved. Germline CDR1 MDHEN, CDR2 SYDVKM. The CDR3 has 13 amino acids. Trimming shortened V by 3 bases and J by 4 bases, and 9 bases separated the two germline ends. Supplemented by reference TRBV28 and TRBJ1-1, the full variable domain reads DVKVTQSSRYLVKRTGEKVFLECVQDMDHENMFWYRQDPGLGLRLIYFSYDVKMKEKGDIPEGYSVSREKKERFSLILESASTNQTSMYLCASSLYLGTEAFFGQGTRLTVV.

The rearrangement joins TRBV5-1 to TRBJ2-6; possible D gene TRBD1, 6 bases. The germline V and J ends were trimmed by 8 bases and 0 bases, with 15 bases remaining between them. Germline V gives CDR1 SGHRS, CDR2 YFSETQ. CDR3 length: 16 residues. CDR3 sequence: CASRTVVSSGANVLTF. The CDR3, as DNA: TGCGCCAGTCGGACAGTAGTCAGCTCTGGGGCCAACGTCCTGACTTTC.

This clone came up once. The gene calls are TRBV9 and TRBJ2-7; D call uncertain. V was trimmed by 4 bases and J by 2 bases, leaving 16 bases between them. This CDR3 spans 15 amino acids. CDR1 and CDR2 (germline): SGDLS, YYNGEE. The CDR3 spells CASSPRTVGTYEQYF. For the CDR3, the DNA is TGTGCCAGCAGCCCCCGGACGGTGGGGACCTACGAGCAGTACTTC.

This clone was detected a few times. The V call is TRBV27, the J call TRBJ2-7; D ambiguous. Germline CDR1 is MNHEY and CDR2 is SMNVEV (reference sequence). The CDR3 is 13 amino acids. The ends were cut back, 6 bases at V and 3 bases at J, with 12 bases in the middle. This CDR3 is CASSLRPLYEQYF. CDR3 nucleotides: TGTGCCAGCAGCTTACGGCCACTCTACGAGCAGTACTTC.

The genes are TRBV5-1 and TRBJ2-1, with D unresolved. Germline V gives CDR1 SGHRS, CDR2 YFSETQ. The CDR3 spans 16 residues. Trimming pared 2 bases from V and 7 bases from J, leaving 19 bases between. The DNA of the CDR3 is TGCGCCAGCAGCTTAGTCGAATTCCTACGGCGGAATGAGCAGTTCTTC. Its protein product is CASSLVEFLRRNEQFF.

This clone was recorded only once. V usage is TRBV19 and J usage is TRBJ1-3; D is possibly TRBD1 (6 bases). The V gene's germline CDR1 is LNHDA and CDR2 SQIVND (reference sequence). The CDR3 sequence is 15 residues long. V was trimmed by 3 bases and J by 3 bases, leaving 12 bases between them. The CDR3 sequence: CASSMDSGYGNTIYF. The CDR3 DNA sequence: TGTGCCAGTAGTATGGACAGCGGCTATGGAAACACCATATATTTT.

The V and J genes are TRBV28 and TRBJ1-1; no firm D call. V lost 11 bases and J lost 1, with 14 bases in between. Germline CDR1 reads MDHEN; CDR2 reads SYDVKM. CDR3 length equals 13 residues. As DNA, the CDR3 is TGTGCCTCCCATTCTCTGGGGAACACTGAAGCTTTCTTT. Protein sequence: CASHSLGNTEAFF.

The chain carries TRBV28 and TRBJ2-3; D ambiguous. Germline V gene lookup returns CDR1 MDHEN and CDR2 SYDVKM. Trimming shortened V by 8 bases and J by 10 bases, and 19 bases separated the two germline ends. There are 13 residues in the CDR3. CDR3 nucleotide sequence: TGTGCCAGCTGGTCCACATACAGCGTTGCGCAGTATTTT. This codes for CASWSTYSVAQYF.

The V call is TRBV4-3, the J call TRBJ2-3; no firm D call. The CDR3 loop spans 15 amino acids. V lost 0 bases and J 2 bases, leaving 9 bases between the germline ends. Per the germline V gene, CDR1 is LGHNA and CDR2 is YSLEER. The CDR3 nucleotides read TGCGCCAGCAGCCAAGATGATGACTCCACAGATACGCAGTATTTT. Protein: CASSQDDDSTDTQYF.

The chain couples TRBV7-9 to TRBJ2-1, with D unclear. Germline CDR1 is SEHNR and CDR2 is FQNEAQ (reference sequence). Trimming pared 1 base from V and 9 bases from J, leaving 19 bases between. The CDR3 consists of 16 residues. CDR3 residues: CASSLVGGRAWGEQFF. The DNA of the CDR3 is TGTGCCAGCAGCTTAGTAGGCGGACGCGCGTGGGGTGAGCAGTTCTTC.